This T cell receptor beta chain derives from a study of cytomegalovirus exposure and HLA in healthy donors. Study conclusions and caveats: There were reportedly fewer N-insertions in an Asian-associated ancestry cluster than the roughly 670-donor mean, in a later analysis. A link between a missense DCLRE1C variant and TCR beta V- and J-gene trimming emerged from a later analysis.

Researchers ran the PCR with 60 Vbeta and 13 Jbeta primers. The table came from immunoSEQ multiplex PCR; TCRdb's copy has only in-frame clones and leaves some out. Of roughly 150,000 clones listed, under 70% are singletons. Between the trimmed V and J ends, which lost 1 base and 0 bases, there was a span of 14 bases. The germline gives CDR1 SGHDN, CDR2 FVKESK. The CDR3 loop spans 17 amino acids. This clone has a handful of counts. Its antigen remains unidentified. The V and J genes are TRBV14 and TRBJ2-3; D ambiguous. This TCR was sampled from a man aged 30-40 years in good health and CMV-seropositive. Sequencing used PBMCs. CDR3 amino acids: CASSQVVQRSSTDTQYF. The CDR3 bases are TGTGCCAGCAGCCAAGTGGTCCAGCGCTCGAGCACAGATACGCAGTATTTT.